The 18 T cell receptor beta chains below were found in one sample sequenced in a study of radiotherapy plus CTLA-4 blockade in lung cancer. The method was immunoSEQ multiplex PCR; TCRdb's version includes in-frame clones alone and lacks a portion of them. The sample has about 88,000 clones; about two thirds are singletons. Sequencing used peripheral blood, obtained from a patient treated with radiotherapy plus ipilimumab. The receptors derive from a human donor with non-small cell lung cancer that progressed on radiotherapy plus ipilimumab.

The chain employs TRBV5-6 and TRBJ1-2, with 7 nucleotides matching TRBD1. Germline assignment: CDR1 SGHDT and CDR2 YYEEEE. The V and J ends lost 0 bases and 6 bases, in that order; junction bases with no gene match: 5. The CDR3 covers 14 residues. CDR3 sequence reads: CASSLGRGVDGYTF. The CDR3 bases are TGTGCCAGCAGCTTGGGCAGGGGGGTGGATGGCTACACCTTC.

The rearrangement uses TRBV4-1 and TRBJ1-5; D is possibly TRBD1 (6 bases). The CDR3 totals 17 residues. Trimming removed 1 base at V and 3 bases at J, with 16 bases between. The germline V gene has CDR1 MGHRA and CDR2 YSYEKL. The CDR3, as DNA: TGCGCCAGCAGCCAAGGTGGAGGGGGAGTCCTCAATCAGCCCCAGCATTTT. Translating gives CASSQGGGGVLNQPQHF.

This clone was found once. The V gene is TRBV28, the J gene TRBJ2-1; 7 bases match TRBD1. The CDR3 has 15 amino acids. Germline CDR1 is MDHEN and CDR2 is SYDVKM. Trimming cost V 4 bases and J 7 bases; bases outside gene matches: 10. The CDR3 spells CASSSDRELANEQFF. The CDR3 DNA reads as TGTGCCAGCAGTTCCGACAGGGAGTTGGCAAATGAGCAGTTCTTC.

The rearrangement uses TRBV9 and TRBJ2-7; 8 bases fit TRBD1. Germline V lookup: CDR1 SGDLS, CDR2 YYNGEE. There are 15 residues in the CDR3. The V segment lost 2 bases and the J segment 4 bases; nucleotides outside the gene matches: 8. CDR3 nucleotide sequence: TGTGCCAGCAGCGTGGGGCAGGGGGCGGGGTACGAGCAGTACTTC. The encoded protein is CASSVGQGAGYEQYF.

In DNA, the CDR3 is TGTGCCTGGAGTGGTGGGCCCATCGGGGAGCAGTACTTC. It translates to CAWSGGPIGEQYF. The V gene is TRBV30, the J gene TRBJ2-7, with unresolved D. Trimming removed 1 base from V and 7 bases from J, with 14 bases in between. Germline-derived CDR1 and CDR2 are GTSNPN and SVGIG (reference sequence). The CDR3 covers 13 residues.

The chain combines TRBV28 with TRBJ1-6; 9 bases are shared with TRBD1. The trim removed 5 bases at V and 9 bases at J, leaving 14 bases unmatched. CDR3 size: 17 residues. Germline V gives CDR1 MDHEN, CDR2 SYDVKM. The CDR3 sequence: CASSPGGGQGETSPLHF. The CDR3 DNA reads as TGTGCCAGCAGTCCTGGGGGGGGACAGGGAGAAACTTCACCCCTCCACTTT.

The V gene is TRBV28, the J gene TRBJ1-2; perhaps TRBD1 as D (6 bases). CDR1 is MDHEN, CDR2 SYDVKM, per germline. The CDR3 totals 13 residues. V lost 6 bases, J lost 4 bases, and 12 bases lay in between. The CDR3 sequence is CASSPDRFYGYTF. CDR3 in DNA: TGTGCCAGCAGCCCAGACAGGTTCTATGGCTACACCTTC.

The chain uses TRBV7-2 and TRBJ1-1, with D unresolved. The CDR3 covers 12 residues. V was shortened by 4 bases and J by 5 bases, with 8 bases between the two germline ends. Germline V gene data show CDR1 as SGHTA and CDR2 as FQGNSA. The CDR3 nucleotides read TGTGCCAGCAGCTACGTGGGTACTGAAGCTTTCTTT. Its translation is CASSYVGTEAFF.

The DNA for the CDR3 is TGTGCCACCGAAGGGGGCTCTCGCTATGGCTACACCTTC. Amino acid sequence: CATEGGSRYGYTF. The V and J genes are TRBV28 and TRBJ1-2; 7 positions agree with TRBD1. This CDR3 comprises 13 residues. In germline, CDR1 is MDHEN, CDR2 SYDVKM. Losses at the gene ends were 10 bases for V and 4 bases for J; bases not matched to a gene: 9.

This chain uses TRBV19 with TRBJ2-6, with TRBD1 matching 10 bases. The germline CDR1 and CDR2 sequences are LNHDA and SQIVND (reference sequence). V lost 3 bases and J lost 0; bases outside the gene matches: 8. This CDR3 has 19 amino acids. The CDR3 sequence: CASSIRQGASSSGANVLTF. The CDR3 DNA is TGTGCCAGTAGTATCCGACAGGGGGCCTCCAGCTCTGGGGCCAACGTCCTGACTTTC.

As DNA, the CDR3 is TGTGCCAGCAGCTTGGTTGAGAACACCGGGGAGCTGTTTTTT. Amino acids: CASSLVENTGELFF. The chain joins TRBV5-4 to TRBJ2-2; D gene ambiguous. The V and J ends lost 0 bases and 1 base respectively, with 4 bases between them. The germline V gene has CDR1 SGHNT and CDR2 YYREEE (reference sequence). The CDR3 sequence is 14 residues long. Full variable domain (missing parts from reference TRBV5-4 and TRBJ2-2): ETGVTQSPTHLIKTRGQQVTLRCSSQSGHNTVSWYQQALGQGPQFIFQYYREEENGRGNFPPRFSGLQFPNYSSELNVNALELDDSALYLCASSLVENTGELFFGEGSRLTVL.

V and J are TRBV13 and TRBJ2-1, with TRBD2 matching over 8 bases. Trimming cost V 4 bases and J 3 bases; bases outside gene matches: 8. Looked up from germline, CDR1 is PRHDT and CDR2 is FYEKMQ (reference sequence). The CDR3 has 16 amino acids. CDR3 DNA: TGTGCCAGCAGCTCTGAGTCGGGAGGGCTCTACAATGAGCAGTTCTTC. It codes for CASSSESGGLYNEQFF.

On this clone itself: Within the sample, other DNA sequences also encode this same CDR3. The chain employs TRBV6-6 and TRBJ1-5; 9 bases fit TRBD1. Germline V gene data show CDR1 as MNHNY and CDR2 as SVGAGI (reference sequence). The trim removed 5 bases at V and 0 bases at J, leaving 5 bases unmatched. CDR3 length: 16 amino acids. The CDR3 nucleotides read TGTGCCAGCAGTCCCGGACAGGGGTCTAGCAATCAGCCCCAGCATTTT. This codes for CASSPGQGSSNQPQHF.

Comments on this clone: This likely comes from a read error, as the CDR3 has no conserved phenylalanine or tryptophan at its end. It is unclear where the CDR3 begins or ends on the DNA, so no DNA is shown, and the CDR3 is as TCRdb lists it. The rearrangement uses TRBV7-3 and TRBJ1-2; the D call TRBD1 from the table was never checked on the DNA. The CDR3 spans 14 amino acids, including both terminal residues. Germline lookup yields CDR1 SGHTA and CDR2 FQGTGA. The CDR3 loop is CASSLTGQGETLLY.

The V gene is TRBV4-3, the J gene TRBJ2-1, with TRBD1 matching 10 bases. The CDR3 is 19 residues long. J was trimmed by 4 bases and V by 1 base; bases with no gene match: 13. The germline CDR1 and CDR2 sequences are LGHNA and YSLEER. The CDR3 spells CASSQVWFFEGQGYNEQFF. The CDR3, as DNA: TGCGCCAGCAGCCAAGTCTGGTTCTTCGAGGGACAGGGGTACAATGAGCAGTTCTTC.

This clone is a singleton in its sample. CDR3 sequence (DNA): TGTGCCAGCACCTTGACAGGGGACGAGCAGTACTTC. Amino acids: CASTLTGDEQYF. The chain carries TRBV6-1 and TRBJ2-7, with 8 bases matching TRBD1. Germline V gene lookup returns CDR1 MNHNS and CDR2 SASEGT. The CDR3 is 12 residues long. The J segment lost 5 bases and the V segment lost 7 bases, leaving 4 bases of the junction unmatched.

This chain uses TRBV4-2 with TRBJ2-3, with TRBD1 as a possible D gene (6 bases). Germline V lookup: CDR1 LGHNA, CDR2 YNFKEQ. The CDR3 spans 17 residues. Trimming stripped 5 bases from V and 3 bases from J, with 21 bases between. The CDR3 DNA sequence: TGTGCCAGCAGCGGTGGGTTAGGGGGAATAAGTACAGATACGCAGTATTTT. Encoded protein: CASSGGLGGISTDTQYF.

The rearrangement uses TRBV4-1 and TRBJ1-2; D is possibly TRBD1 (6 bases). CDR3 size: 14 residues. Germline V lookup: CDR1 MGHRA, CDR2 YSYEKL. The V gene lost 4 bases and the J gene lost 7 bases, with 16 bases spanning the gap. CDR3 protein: CASSPMGGAAGYTF. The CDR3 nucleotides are TGCGCCAGCAGCCCTATGGGGGGGGCGGCTGGCTACACCTTC.